The 27 T cell receptor beta chains below all came from one sample that was sequenced in a study of cytomegalovirus exposure and HLA in healthy donors. TCRdb keeps only in-frame clones here, not all; method: immunoSEQ multiplex PCR. The sample consists of about 98,000 clones, roughly 84% of them appearing once. Sequenced material: PBMCs. These receptors all come from a man between 18 and 29 years old in good health and CMV-seropositive.

The genes are TRBV11-3 and TRBJ1-1; D gene uncertain. The ends were cut back, 4 bases at V and 3 bases at J, with 12 bases in the middle. The CDR3 extends over 14 amino acids. CDR1 and CDR2 from the germline V gene are SGHNT and YENEEA. CDR3 in amino acids: CASSSSGYDTEAFF. CDR3 bases: TGTGCCAGCAGCTCCTCAGGTTATGACACTGAAGCTTTCTTT.

The rearrangement links TRBV5-1 to TRBJ2-7; 7 nucleotides agree with TRBD2. This CDR3 has 15 residues. Germline assignment: CDR1 SGHRS and CDR2 YFSETQ. With 2 bases clipped from V and 1 base from J, the junction kept 6 bases outside the gene matches. Written as DNA, the CDR3 is TGCGCCAGCAGCTTTAACCAGGGAGGGTCCTACGAGCAGTACTTC. Its protein product is CASSFNQGGSYEQYF.

This chain links TRBV5-1 with TRBJ2-1, with a weak D call TRBD2 (7 bases). The CDR3 is 16 residues long. The V end was cut by 0 bases, the J end by 8 bases, with 18 bases between. Germline V gene lookup returns CDR1 SGHRS and CDR2 YFSETQ. The CDR3 DNA reads as TGCGCCAGCAGCTTGGAATGGGGGGGCGCGGGGGATGAGCAGTTCTTC. Its protein is CASSLEWGGAGDEQFF.

This clone was picked up one time. The J gene is TRBJ2-7, the V gene TRBV13, with TRBD2 as a possible D gene (6 bases). V shed 5 bases and J shed 4 bases, with 24 bases lying between them. The germline CDR1 and CDR2 sequences are PRHDT and FYEKMQ (reference sequence). The CDR3 is made up of 17 amino acids. DNA of the CDR3: TGTGCCAGCAGCCCAACAAGAGGAGGAGGGAGGTTATACGAGCAGTACTTC. Translation gives CASSPTRGGGRLYEQYF.

This clone was counted once. The V gene is TRBV7-3, the J gene TRBJ2-1; possible D gene TRBD2, 6 bases. The CDR3 runs 16 residues. The germline V and J ends were trimmed by 5 bases and 0 bases, with 14 bases remaining between them. In germline, CDR1 is SGHTA, CDR2 FQGTGA. CDR3 nucleotide sequence: TGTGCCAGCAGCCCATCCCCGACTAGCTCCTACAATGAGCAGTTCTTC. Amino acids: CASSPSPTSSYNEQFF.

The chain carries TRBV2 and TRBJ1-2; TRBD1 agrees at 8 bases. The junction had 1 base not matched to a gene; V was cut back by 4 bases and J by 0 bases. In germline, CDR1 is SNHLY, CDR2 FYNNEI. This CDR3 is 14 amino acids long. For the CDR3, the DNA is TGTGCCAGCAGTGGGACAGGGACTAACTATGGCTACACCTTC. This encodes CASSGTGTNYGYTF.

V and J are TRBV5-1 and TRBJ2-7; possibly TRBD1 for D (6 bases). The germline CDR1 and CDR2 sequences are SGHRS and YFSETQ. The V gene lost 2 bases and the J gene lost 2 bases, with 17 bases spanning the gap. This CDR3 is 16 amino acids long. CDR3 DNA: TGCGCCAGCAGCTTTGTGCTTACAGGGTCAACCTACGAGCAGTACTTC. It encodes CASSFVLTGSTYEQYF.

The chain uses TRBV5-4 and TRBJ2-7, with 9 bases lining up with TRBD2. V dropped 3 bases and J dropped 4; count of bases not matched to a gene: 8. Germline V lookup: CDR1 SGHNT, CDR2 YYREEE (reference sequence). CDR3 size: 15 residues. The CDR3 DNA is TGTGCCAGCAGCTATGGGGCGGGGGGGGAATACGAGCAGTACTTC. Encoded protein: CASSYGAGGEYEQYF.

The gene calls are TRBV15 and TRBJ2-7; possible D gene TRBD1, 5 bases. This CDR3 is 16 amino acids long. Trimming removed 0 bases from V and 7 bases from J, with 19 bases in between. Germline loops: CDR1 LNHNV, CDR2 YYDKDF (reference sequence). DNA of the CDR3: TGTGCCACCAGCAGAGATCTCCTCAACTCCGCAGGGGAGCAGTACTTC. Translation gives CATSRDLLNSAGEQYF.

Only one count was recorded for this clone. This chain links TRBV7-9 with TRBJ2-7; no definite D call. This CDR3 contains 13 residues. Trimming removed 3 bases from V and 0 bases from J, with 6 bases in between. CDR1 is SEHNR, CDR2 FQNEAQ, per germline (reference sequence). The CDR3 protein is CASSFRSSYEQYF. CDR3 coding DNA: TGTGCCAGCAGCTTTAGGAGCTCCTACGAGCAGTACTTC.

The V gene is TRBV28, the J gene TRBJ1-3, with TRBD1 matching over 9 bases. This CDR3 region has 16 residues. Germline CDR1 is MDHEN and CDR2 is SYDVKM. V dropped 2 bases and J dropped 0; count of bases not matched to a gene: 2. The CDR3 coding sequence is TGTGCCAGCAGTTTAGTGGGACAGGGCTCTGGAAACACCATATATTTT. It translates to CASSLVGQGSGNTIYF.

V is TRBV5-1 and J is TRBJ2-2, with 7 bases aligning to TRBD1. The length of the CDR3 is 15 residues. V trimming: 2 bases; J trimming: 3 bases; junction bases outside the gene matches: 4. From germline, CDR1 is SGHRS and CDR2 YFSETQ. DNA of the CDR3: TGCGCCAGCAGCTTAGGGACAGAATACACCGGGGAGCTGTTTTTT. This codes for CASSLGTEYTGELFF.

This rearrangement joins TRBV19 to TRBJ2-6; TRBD1 matches at 9 bases. V was pared by 6 bases and J by 4 bases, with 10 bases of the junction left unmatched. This CDR3 comprises 17 residues. Germline loops: CDR1 LNHDA, CDR2 SQIVND (reference sequence). The CDR3, as DNA: TGTGCCAGTAGAGACAGGGGGTCCACGGGAGGGGCCAACGTCCTGACTTTC. Translating gives CASRDRGSTGGANVLTF.

By share, this clone counts as medium-sized. The chain employs TRBV7-9 and TRBJ2-7; 7 bases line up with TRBD1. The junction had 8 bases not matched to a gene; V was cut back by 1 base and J by 5 bases. There are 15 residues in the CDR3. Germline CDR1 is SEHNR and CDR2 is FQNEAQ (reference sequence). This chain's CDR3 is CASSLVSLTGNEQYF. The DNA for the CDR3 is TGTGCCAGCAGCTTAGTCTCCTTGACAGGGAACGAGCAGTACTTC.

This sequence joins TRBV5-4 and TRBJ2-7; possibly TRBD2 for D (6 bases). The CDR3 extends over 14 amino acids. CDR1 is SGHNT and CDR2 is YYREEE in the germline V gene (reference sequence). V was pared by 0 bases and J by 6 bases, with 13 bases between. DNA of the CDR3: TGTGCCAGCAGCTTGGGGGGACTCATCCGCGAGCAGTACTTC. Residues: CASSLGGLIREQYF.

The chain uses TRBV5-1 and TRBJ1-1; a possible D gene is TRBD1 (5 bases). This CDR3 contains 14 residues. V was clipped by 0 bases and J by 4 bases, with 10 bases between them. Germline lookup yields CDR1 SGHRS and CDR2 YFSETQ. CDR3 nucleotide sequence: TGCGCCAGCAGCTTGGTTGAAAGGGGCACTGAAGCTTTCTTT. Translation: CASSLVERGTEAFF. Using reference TRBV5-1 and TRBJ1-1 for the parts outside the CDR3, the full variable domain is KAGVTQTPRYLIKTRGQQVTLSCSPISGHRSVSWYQQTPGQGLQFLFEYFSETQRNKGNFPGRFSGRQFSNSRSEMNVSTLELGDSALYLCASSLVERGTEAFFGQGTRLTVV.

The V gene is TRBV9, the J gene TRBJ2-5; unclear D gene. Germline V gene data show CDR1 as SGDLS and CDR2 as YYNGEE. The CDR3 consists of 14 residues. The germline V and J ends were trimmed by 1 base and 9 bases, with 16 bases remaining between them. CDR3 sequence (DNA): TGTGCCAGCAGCGTACAAGACTCCCTCCTGGCCCAGTACTTC. It codes for CASSVQDSLLAQYF.

This chain uses TRBV19 with TRBJ2-1; TRBD1 is a possible D gene (6 bases). The CDR3 loop spans 19 amino acids. The V gene's germline CDR1 is LNHDA and CDR2 SQIVND (reference sequence). Trimming pared 4 bases from V and 0 bases from J, leaving 22 bases between. The CDR3 loop reads CASSTQATDRLGSYNEQFF. CDR3 sequence (DNA): TGTGCCAGTAGTACGCAAGCAACTGACAGGCTAGGCTCCTACAATGAGCAGTTCTTC. The full variable domain, its missing parts supplied by reference TRBV19 and TRBJ2-1, is DGGITQSPKYLFRKEGQNVTLSCEQNLNHDAMYWYRQDPGQGLRLIYYSQIVNDFQKGDIAEGYSVSREKKESFPLTVTSAQKNPTAFYLCASSTQATDRLGSYNEQFFGPGTRLTVL.

The chain is built from TRBV7-8 and TRBJ1-2; 9 bases line up with TRBD1. CDR3 size: 17 residues. The V gene end was trimmed by 1 base and the J gene end by 2 bases; junction bases not matched to a gene: 8. CDR1 and CDR2 from the germline V gene are SGHVS and FQNEAQ. CDR3 sequence reads: CASSLVFAGQGNYGYTF. CDR3 bases: TGTGCCAGCAGCTTAGTTTTCGCGGGACAGGGAAACTATGGCTACACCTTC. Full variable domain (rest looked up from reference TRBV7-8 and TRBJ1-2): GAGVSQSPRYKVAKRGQDVALRCDPISGHVSLFWYQQALGQGPEFLTYFQNEAQLDKSGLPSDRFFAERPEGSVSTLKIQRTQQEDSAVYLCASSLVFAGQGNYGYTFGSGTRLTVV.

This clone was counted once. The CDR3 nucleotides are TGTGCCAGCAGTTACAGGCAGGGAGGAAATTCACCCCTCCACTTT. This sequence encodes CASSYRQGGNSPLHF. The rearrangement links TRBV6-5 to TRBJ1-6; tentatively, D is TRBD1 (5 bases). The length of the CDR3 is 15 residues. Looked up from germline, CDR1 is MNHEY and CDR2 is SVGAGI. V was clipped by 2 bases and J by 7 bases, with 12 bases between them.

The chain has TRBV27 and TRBJ2-7; no definite D call. Trimming removed 4 bases from V and 1 base from J, with 8 bases in between. The CDR3 consists of 13 residues. Germline V lookup: CDR1 MNHEY, CDR2 SMNVEV (reference sequence). DNA for the CDR3: TGTGCCAGCAGTTATCCGGGTTCCTACGAGCAGTACTTC. Protein: CASSYPGSYEQYF.

V is TRBV11-2 and J is TRBJ2-1, with D maybe TRBD2 (6 bases). V lost 6 bases and J lost 7, with 16 bases in between. In germline, CDR1 is SGHAT, CDR2 FQNNGV. The CDR3 contains 14 residues. This CDR3 is CASRPLGRTNEQFF. CDR3 nucleotide sequence: TGTGCCAGCAGGCCCCTTGGGAGGACTAATGAGCAGTTCTTC.

This chain joins TRBV28 and TRBJ1-4; 10 positions agree with TRBD1. The CDR3 is made up of 17 amino acids. The V and J ends lost 4 bases and 7 bases, in that order; junction bases with no gene match: 12. Germline CDR1 MDHEN, CDR2 SYDVKM. Here the CDR3 DNA reads TGTGCCAGCAGTTCTTGGGGAGCGGACAGGGGGGGTGAAAAACTGTTTTTT. Protein product: CASSSWGADRGGEKLFF.

The chain joins TRBV9 to TRBJ2-5; 7 bases are a match to TRBD1. Germline CDR1 reads SGDLS; CDR2 reads YYNGEE. J was trimmed by 2 bases and V by 4 bases; bases with no gene match: 2. The length of the CDR3 is 13 residues. The CDR3 protein is CASSRGQQETQYF. CDR3 DNA: TGTGCCAGCAGCCGGGGACAGCAAGAGACCCAGTACTTC. Complete variable domain (other parts from reference TRBV9 and TRBJ2-5): DSGVTQTPKHLITATGQRVTLRCSPRSGDLSVYWYQQSLDQGLQFLIQYYNGEERAKGNILERFSAQQFPDLHSELNLSSLELGDSALYFCASSRGQQETQYFGPGTRLLVL.

The chain combines TRBV11-1 with TRBJ2-7; D gene ambiguous. The CDR3 runs 15 residues. The ends were cut back, 2 bases at V and 2 bases at J, with 13 bases in the middle. The germline V gene has CDR1 SGHAT and CDR2 FQDESV (reference sequence). This CDR3 reads CASSLPLSGTYEQYF. DNA for the CDR3: TGTGCCAGCAGCTTACCCCTCTCAGGAACCTACGAGCAGTACTTC. The full variable domain, in which reference TRBV11-1 and TRBJ2-7 provide the parts outside the CDR3, is EAEVAQSPRYKITEKSQAVAFWCDPISGHATLYWYRQILGQGPELLVQFQDESVVDDSQLPKDRFSAERLKGVDSTLKIQPAELGDSAMYLCASSLPLSGTYEQYFGPGTRLTVT.

The chain recombines TRBV28 with TRBJ2-1; 10 positions agree with TRBD2. The CDR3 totals 15 residues. Losses at the gene ends were 5 bases for V and 7 bases for J; bases not matched to a gene: 8. CDR1 and CDR2 from the germline V gene are MDHEN and SYDVKM. CDR3 DNA sequence: TGTGCCAGCAGTCCTAGCGGGGGCGTCCTGAATGAGCAGTTCTTC. Amino acid sequence: CASSPSGGVLNEQFF.

This chain links TRBV5-8 with TRBJ2-1, with 8 bases aligning to TRBD1. Germline V gives CDR1 SGHTS, CDR2 YDEGEE. The J segment lost 8 bases and the V segment lost 2 bases, leaving 12 bases of the junction unmatched. This CDR3 is 16 amino acids long. For the CDR3, the DNA is TGTGCCAGCAGCTTTGAACTTGCGGGACAGGACGATGAGCAGTTCTTC. Its protein is CASSFELAGQDDEQFF. Filled out from reference TRBV5-8 and TRBJ2-1, the complete variable domain reads EAGVTQSPTHLIKTRGQQATLRCSPISGHTSVYWYQQALGLGLQFLLWYDEGEERNRGNFPPRFSGRQFPNYSSELNVNALELEDSALYLCASSFELAGQDDEQFFGPGTRLTVL.